The 23 T cell receptor beta chains given below trace back to one sample, sequenced in a study of CD8 T cells in Susac syndrome. RNA in amounts of about 0.5 to 1 ug was reverse transcribed with random hexamers. TCRdb reanalysed the immunoSEQ multiplex PCR reads using MiXCR and keeps one entry per CDR3 protein. This repertoire shows roughly 150,000 distinct CDR3 sequences, nearly 97% found once; its top ten account for approximately 0.15%. Sequenced material: CD8+ T cells from PBMCs. The receptors were gathered from a human donor with multiple sclerosis.

The V and J genes are TRBV29-1 and TRBJ1-2; 10 nucleotides match TRBD1. Trimming cost V 7 bases and J 10 bases; bases outside gene matches: 15. Germline CDR1 SQVTM, CDR2 ANQGSEA. The CDR3 runs to 14 residues. CDR3 sequence: CSARPGTGESIYTF. CDR3 nucleotides: TGCAGCGCCCGTCCCGGGACAGGGGAATCAATCTACACCTTC.

The chain uses TRBV6-2 or TRBV6-3 and TRBJ2-5; 11 bases are shared with TRBD2. Germline CDR1 reads MNHEY; CDR2 reads SVGEGT. Unmatched junction bases numbered 5, after V lost 4 bases and J lost 7 bases. The CDR3 contains 14 residues. DNA of the CDR3: TGTGCCAGCAGTTTAGCGGGGGGGCTGTGGACCCAGTACTTC. This encodes CASSLAGGLWTQYF.

The chain carries TRBV29-1 and TRBJ1-6; 8 nucleotides line up with TRBD1. The CDR3 has 13 residues. J was trimmed by 10 bases and V by 5 bases; bases with no gene match: 7. Per the germline V gene, CDR1 is SQVTM and CDR2 is ANQGSEA. The CDR3 loop is CSVREQGGSPLHF. For the CDR3, the DNA is TGCAGCGTTCGGGAACAGGGGGGGTCACCCCTCCACTTT. The full variable domain, with the rest looked up from reference TRBV29-1 and TRBJ1-6, is SAVISQKPSRDICQRGTSLTIQCQVDSQVTMMFWYRQQPGQSLTLIATANQGSEATYESGFVIDKFPISRPNLTFSTLTVSNMSPEDSSIYLCSVREQGGSPLHFGNGTRLTVT.

The V gene is TRBV12-3 or TRBV12-4, the J gene TRBJ1-1; D call uncertain. The CDR3 extends over 14 amino acids. Trimming removed 4 bases at V and 0 bases at J, with 9 bases between. As DNA, the CDR3 is TGTGCCAGCAGTTCCTTGTTCCTGAACACTGAAGCTTTCTTT. Encoded protein: CASSSLFLNTEAFF.

The chain employs TRBV30 and TRBJ1-3; D is perhaps TRBD1 (6 bases). This CDR3 is built from 16 residues. V lost 3 bases to trimming and J lost 0 bases, with 15 bases between them. Germline CDR1 and CDR2: GTSNPN and SVGIG (reference sequence). CDR3 region: CAWRGPQGLSGNTIYF. Here the CDR3 DNA reads TGTGCCTGGAGGGGCCCCCAGGGGCTCTCTGGAAACACCATATATTTT. Full variable domain (remainder filled in from reference TRBV30 and TRBJ1-3): SQTIHQWPATLVQPVGSPLSLECTVEGTSNPNLYWYRQAAGRGLQLLFYSVGIGQISSEVPQNLSASRPQDRQFILSSKKLLLSDSGFYLCAWRGPQGLSGNTIYFGEGSWLTVV.

The chain employs TRBV7-9 and TRBJ2-7; possibly TRBD1 for D (6 bases). The length of the CDR3 is 13 residues. CDR1 and CDR2 from the germline V gene are SEHNR and FQNEAQ (reference sequence). Trimming stripped 4 bases from V and 2 bases from J, with 9 bases between. The CDR3 nucleotides read TGTGCCAGCAGCTCCGCAGGGGCCTACGAGCAGTACGTC. Its protein is CASSSAGAYEQYV.

CDR3 nucleotide sequence: TGCAGCGTTGCGGGGACTCCCTGGGGCTACAATGAGCAGTTCTTC. Amino acid sequence: CSVAGTPWGYNEQFF. The chain is built from TRBV29-1 and TRBJ2-1; weak D call: TRBD2 (6 bases). This CDR3 is built from 15 residues. Germline CDR1 SQVTM, CDR2 ANQGSEA. V was clipped by 4 bases and J by 3 bases, with 16 bases between them.

The rearrangement joins TRBV5-4 to TRBJ2-1, with D possibly TRBD1 on 5 matching bases. The V end lost 8 bases, the J end lost 5 bases, and 8 bases lay between the germline ends. Germline V gene data show CDR1 as SGHNT and CDR2 as YYREEE (reference sequence). This CDR3 has 11 amino acids. The CDR3 spells CASSRDNEQFF. DNA for the CDR3: TGTGCCAGTTCCAGGGACAATGAGCAGTTCTTC.

The J gene is TRBJ2-2, the V gene TRBV2; 8 nucleotides match TRBD1. This CDR3 has 17 amino acids. V dropped 4 bases and J dropped 2; count of bases not matched to a gene: 9. Germline V lookup: CDR1 SNHLY, CDR2 FYNNEI. CDR3 in DNA: TGTGCCAGCAGTGTGGGACAGGCAACTACTAACACCGGGGAGCTGTTTTTT. Translating gives CASSVGQATTNTGELFF.

This chain connects TRBV4-1 to TRBJ1-6; D is unresolved. Germline V lookup: CDR1 MGHRA, CDR2 YSYEKL. The germline V and J ends were trimmed by 0 bases and 13 bases, with 10 bases remaining between them. This CDR3 spans 13 amino acids. The CDR3 DNA follows: TGCGCCAGCAGCCAAGATGGCGGTTGGCCCCTCCACTTT. Translating gives CASSQDGGWPLHF.

The chain employs TRBV9 and TRBJ1-1, with no clear D. V shed 0 bases and J shed 7 bases, with 10 bases lying between them. Looked up from germline, CDR1 is SGDLS and CDR2 is YYNGEE. This CDR3 is 13 amino acids long. CDR3 amino acids: CASSVDRGSEAFF. CDR3 bases: TGTGCCAGCAGCGTAGATCGTGGCAGTGAAGCTTTCTTT.

The genes are TRBV23-1 and TRBJ1-4; tentatively, D is TRBD1 (6 bases). TRBV23-1 is classed as an ORF, of uncertain function. This CDR3 spans 14 amino acids. Trimming cost V 4 bases and J 8 bases, with 14 bases left between them. This chain's CDR3 is CASSPRGAREKLFF. CDR3 bases: TGCGCCAGCAGTCCCAGGGGAGCTCGAGAAAAACTGTTTTTT.

The chain employs TRBV4-2 and TRBJ2-7; the D gene is possibly TRBD2 (6 bases). This CDR3 spans 16 amino acids. Looked up from germline, CDR1 is LGHNA and CDR2 is YNFKEQ. V was trimmed by 0 bases and J by 2 bases, leaving 14 bases between them. DNA for the CDR3: TGTGCCAGCAGCCAAGAATTGGGGGGAATAACCTACGAGCAGTACTTC. The encoded protein is CASSQELGGITYEQYF.

The chain employs TRBV11-1 and TRBJ2-7, with a weak D call TRBD1 (6 bases). The CDR3 is 14 residues long. CDR1 and CDR2 from the germline V gene are SGHAT and FQDESV (reference sequence). V was clipped by 7 bases and J by 1 base, with 14 bases between them. The CDR3 coding sequence is TGTGCCAGCACCTCACAGGGTCCGTCCTACGAGCAGTACTTC. The encoded protein is CASTSQGPSYEQYF.

The chain couples TRBV7-6 to TRBJ2-1; 14 nucleotides match TRBD2. Germline values: CDR1 SGHVS, CDR2 FNYEAQ. This CDR3 has 19 residues. Trimming cost V 4 bases and J 0 bases; bases outside gene matches: 8. CDR3 sequence: CASSSGLAGAKSSYNEQFF. In DNA, the CDR3 is TGTGCCAGCAGCTCGGGACTAGCGGGGGCTAAGAGCTCCTACAATGAGCAGTTCTTC.

The chain combines TRBV20-1 with TRBJ2-1; maybe TRBD2 (5 bases). V lost 1 base and J lost 8, with 21 bases in between. The germline gives CDR1 DFQATT, CDR2 SNEGSKA (reference sequence). The CDR3 contains 16 residues. For the CDR3, the DNA is TGCAGTGCTAGAGGTCCTGTCGGGGTACGGGTCGATGAGCAGTTCTTC. Translation: CSARGPVGVRVDEQFF.

This rearrangement joins TRBV24-1 to TRBJ2-7; D possibly uses TRBD1 or TRBD2 (5 bases each). CDR3 length equals 14 residues. CDR1 is KGHDR and CDR2 is SFDVKD in the germline V gene. V was clipped by 3 bases and J by 4 bases, with 12 bases between them. CDR3 region: CATSDPGTGYEQYF. The CDR3 DNA reads TGTGCCACCAGTGATCCGGGGACGGGATACGAGCAGTACTTC.

The genes are TRBV20-1 and TRBJ2-1, with D hard to call. The CDR3 runs 13 residues. The V gene lost 1 base and the J gene lost 7 bases, with 11 bases spanning the gap. Germline CDR1 DFQATT, CDR2 SNEGSKA (reference sequence). The CDR3: CSARGRTVNEQFF. The CDR3 coding sequence is TGCAGTGCTAGAGGCCGGACGGTAAATGAGCAGTTCTTC.

This rearrangement joins TRBV29-1 to TRBJ2-3; TRBD2 matches 7 bases. Germline assignment: CDR1 SQVTM and CDR2 ANQGSEA. The ends lost 3 bases at V and 5 bases at J; junction bases unmatched: 11. CDR3 size: 15 residues. In DNA, the CDR3 is TGCAGCGTTGAGTTTGCCGGGGGGACGAGAGATACGCAGTATTTT. Translated: CSVEFAGGTRDTQYF.

V gene TRBV27 combines with J gene TRBJ1-5, with a tentative D call TRBD1 (5 bases). Germline CDR1 is MNHEY and CDR2 is SMNVEV (reference sequence). Between the trimmed V and J ends, which lost 5 bases and 7 bases, there was a span of 18 bases. This CDR3 is 15 amino acids long. Written as DNA, the CDR3 is TGTGCCAGCAGTCGGGACGGTGGTGTTTGGCAGCCCCAGCATTTT. Protein product: CASSRDGGVWQPQHF.

The gene calls are TRBV20-1 and TRBJ2-3; TRBD1 aligns across 12 bases. The CDR3 spans 14 residues. V shed 4 bases and J 4 bases; nucleotides not matched to a gene: 3. Germline V gives CDR1 DFQATT, CDR2 SNEGSKA (reference sequence). For the CDR3, the DNA is TGCAGTGCTATCCGGGACAGGGGGCCAGATACGCAGTATTTT. Protein product: CSAIRDRGPDTQYF.

The V call is TRBV15, the J call TRBJ2-1; D may match TRBD1 or TRBD2 (5 bases each). This CDR3 has 13 amino acids. Trimming took off 4 bases at V and 7 bases at J, with 11 bases between the two ends. The V gene's germline CDR1 is LNHNV and CDR2 YYDKDF (reference sequence). CDR3 sequence (DNA): TGTGCCACCAGCACCGGGGCGGTGAATGAGCAGTTCTTC. It yields the protein CATSTGAVNEQFF.

This clonotype occurred once. V usage is TRBV4-2 and J usage is TRBJ1-2, with D possibly matching TRBD1 (6 bases). The CDR3 has 14 residues. Germline loops: CDR1 LGHNA, CDR2 YNFKEQ. With 1 base removed from V and 2 bases from J, the gap between germline ends came to 8 bases. CDR3 protein: CASSQVTGNYGYTF. The DNA for the CDR3 is TGTGCCAGCAGCCAAGTTACAGGGAACTATGGCTACACCTTC.